This T cell receptor (beta chain) appears in the sequencing data of a study of blood T cell repertoires in COVID-19. Across the study: COVID-19 samples, acute and convalescent, were from the United States, Italy and Spain.

The authors' processing: Estimated nucleated cell counts came from reference gene primer amplification. TCRdb keeps only in-frame clones here, not all; method: immunoSEQ multiplex PCR. That table is the source of V, J and clone size, and D and trimming were worked out from the DNA. Here the sample spans over 100,000 clones, roughly 80% being singletons. The V gene lost 2 bases and the J gene lost 5 bases, with 6 bases spanning the gap. The CDR3 covers 12 residues. From germline, CDR1 is SGHDT and CDR2 YYEEEE. The specimen sequenced was peripheral blood. The genes are TRBV5-6 and TRBJ2-3; unclear D gene. The sequence derives from a woman aged 55-70 years with acute or convalescent COVID-19. The CDR3 loop is CASSFQEDTQYF. CDR3 DNA sequence: TGTGCCAGCAGCTTTCAGGAAGATACGCAGTATTTT.